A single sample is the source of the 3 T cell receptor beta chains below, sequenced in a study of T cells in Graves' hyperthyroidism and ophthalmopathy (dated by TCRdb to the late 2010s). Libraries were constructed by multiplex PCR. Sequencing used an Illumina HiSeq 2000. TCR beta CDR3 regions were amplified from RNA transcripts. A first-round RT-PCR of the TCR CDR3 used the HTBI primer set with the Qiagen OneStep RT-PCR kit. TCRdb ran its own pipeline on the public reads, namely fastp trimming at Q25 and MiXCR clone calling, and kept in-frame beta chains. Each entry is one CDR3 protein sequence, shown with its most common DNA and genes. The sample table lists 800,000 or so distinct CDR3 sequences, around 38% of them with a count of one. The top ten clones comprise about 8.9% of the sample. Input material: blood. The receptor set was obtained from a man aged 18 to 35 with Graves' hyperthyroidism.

The CDR3 sequence: CASSPRPGVSGESETQYF. The CDR3 coding sequence is TGTGCCAGCAGCCCCCGTCCGGGCGTAAGCGGGGAGTCAGAGACCCAGTACTTC. This chain connects TRBV11-3 to TRBJ2-5, with TRBD2 identical over 7 bases. This CDR3 comprises 18 residues. V shed 5 bases, J shed 4 bases, and the junction held 19 bases outside the gene matches. Germline V lookup: CDR1 SGHNT, CDR2 YENEEA. Full variable domain (missing parts from reference TRBV11-3 and TRBJ2-5): EAGVVQSPRYKIIEKKQPVAFWCNPISGHNTLYWYLQNLGQGPELLIRYENEEAVDDSQLPKDRFSAERLKGVDSTLKIQPAELGDSAVYLCASSPRPGVSGESETQYFGPGTRLLVL.

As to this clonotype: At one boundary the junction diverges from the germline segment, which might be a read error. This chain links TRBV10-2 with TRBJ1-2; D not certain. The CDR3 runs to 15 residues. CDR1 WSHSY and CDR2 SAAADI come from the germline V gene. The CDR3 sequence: CASSQETLSVYGYTF. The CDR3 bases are TGTGCCAGCAGCCAGGAGACACTATCCGTCTATGGCTACACCTTC.

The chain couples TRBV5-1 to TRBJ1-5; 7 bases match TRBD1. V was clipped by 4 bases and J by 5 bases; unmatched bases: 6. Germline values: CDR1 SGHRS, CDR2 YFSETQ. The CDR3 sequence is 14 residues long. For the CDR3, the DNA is TGCGCCAGCAGCGGATCCAGGGGGTATCAGCCCCAGCATTTT. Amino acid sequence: CASSGSRGYQPQHF.